The text below deals with one T cell receptor beta chain. This clone is a singleton in its sample. Its antigen is not yet known. No quality values exist for individual bases; no much larger clone is one base distant. The source of the sample is a study of T cells in localized non-small cell lung cancer (dated by TCRdb to 2019 to 2021). With respect to the entire study: The study analyzed T cell repertoires of about 230 early-stage NSCLC patients, comparing tumors and uninvolved tumor-adjacent lungs. The cohort comprised 236 treatment-naïve NSCLC patients with resected, localized lung tumors. NSCLC patients had a mean age of approximately 66 years, and around 140 were male and about 98 female. Study-wide findings and limitations: The highest T cell clonality was observed in uninvolved tumor-adjacent lung, where clonality exceeded that of tumor, suggesting that antigenic responses were more focused in uninvolved tumor-adjacent lung. Because multi-region tumor sequencing was not performed, intratumor heterogeneity could not be ruled out. Higher blood T cell density associated with longer overall survival, while higher adjacent-lung clonality associated with shorter survival. Because the study design was exploratory, TCR variables were selected using unadjusted p-values without false-discovery rate correction. Of the top 100 tumor clones, a median of approximately 60 were detected in paired uninvolved adjacent lung; 28 were also among that lung's top 100.

At diagnosis, tumor, uninvolved tumor-adjacent lung and peripheral blood were collected and then preserved as a mix of FFPE and fresh-frozen material. For TCR repertoire profiling, blood samples were analyzed as peripheral blood mononuclear cells. The immunoSEQ Assay was used to sequence TCR beta CDR3 regions from DNA. For the original study's pipeline: To compute T cell density, TCR beta template counts were normalized to usable DNA, which was estimated by amplifying housekeeping genes. Richness was estimated using the preseqR package, with extrapolation to 400,000 templates for PBMC samples and to 120,000 templates for tissue samples. Clonality was defined by subtracting Pielou's evenness from one. To identify tissue-enriched TCRs, differential abundance testing was run on productive amino-acid clonotypes with a minimum total count of 5 and an alpha of 0.1. The Jaccard Index and the Morisita Overlap Index were used to quantify repertoire overlap between compartments. GLIPH grouped TCR beta CDR3s together with public tetramer-defined viral CDR3s, and a viral motif had to include at least three viral sequences and also show V-gene enrichment. The source is immuneACCESS, and TCRdb retained only in-frame sequences with V and J called. Part of the clones is not carried over; for the studies checked, unresolved V genes explain less than half of this, and the remainder is unexplained. V and J calls and clone size come straight from that table; D and trimming were deduced from the DNA. Here the sample has around 78,000 clones; more than 70% occur a single time. The ten largest clones take up less than 25% of the sample.

Taken from cysteine to phenylalanine, the CDR3 has 16 residues. The DNA shown is the 48-base CDR3, in frame from base 1. Based on the germline V gene, the CDR1 and CDR2 sequences are SGHDT and YYEEEE. Deletion took 10 bases off V and 4 bases off J, with a span of 24 bases between the germline ends. This clonotype was obtained from a woman aged 40-70 years with stage I squamous cell lung carcinoma. The source material was peripheral blood, sampled before any cancer treatment. The sequence is built from TRBV5-6 and TRBJ1-3; the D gene cannot be resolved reliably. The CDR3 protein sequence reads: CAFLIWGGISGNTIYF. The DNA sequence reads TGTGCCTTTTTAATTTGGGGAGGGATTTCCGGAAACACCATATATTTT. When the CDR3 is completed using the reference TRBV5-6 and TRBJ1-3 genes on either side, the full variable domain is DAGVTQSPTHLIKTRGQQVTLRCSPKSGHDTVSWYQQALGQGPQFIFQYYEEEERQRGNFPDRFSGHQFPNYSSELNVNALLLGDSALYLCAFLIWGGISGNTIYFGEGSWLTVV.